The next 19 T cell receptor beta chains were all read from a single sample in a study of blood T cell repertoires in COVID-19. Clones were sequenced by immunoSEQ multiplex PCR, and TCRdb holds only the in-frame ones, with some missing. The profile covers about 16,000 clones, with 80% to 85% appearing a single time and approximately 8.4% taken by the ten largest. Material for sequencing was peripheral blood. These receptors were obtained from a man aged 60 to 69 with acute or convalescent COVID-19.

The chain carries TRBV28 and TRBJ1-5, with 9 bases identical to TRBD1. This CDR3 is built from 15 residues. Trimming took 5 bases from V and 7 from J; bases not matched to a gene: 9. Germline V CDR1 and CDR2: MDHEN, SYDVKM. The DNA for the CDR3 is TGTGCCAGCAGTCGACCACAGGGGGCGAGGCAGCCCCAGCATTTT. Amino acid sequence: CASSRPQGARQPQHF.

J is TRBJ2-6 and V is TRBV7-9; D is possibly TRBD1 (7 bases). Deletions cut 5 bases from V and 0 bases from J, with 20 bases between. The CDR3 is made up of 19 amino acids. Per the germline V gene, CDR1 is SEHNR and CDR2 is FQNEAQ (reference sequence). CDR3 sequence reads: CASSPRLAGQFSGANVLTF. CDR3 DNA sequence: TGTGCCAGCAGCCCGCGACTCGCGGGACAGTTCTCTGGGGCCAACGTCCTGACTTTC.

This chain uses TRBV2 with TRBJ1-1; D not certain. This CDR3 contains 13 residues. Germline values: CDR1 SNHLY, CDR2 FYNNEI. Trimming stripped 8 bases from V and 2 bases from J, with 12 bases between. This chain's CDR3 is CASSSGFNTEAFF. As DNA, the CDR3 is TGTGCCAGCTCCTCGGGATTCAACACTGAAGCTTTCTTT. Supplemented by reference TRBV2 and TRBJ1-1, the full variable domain reads EPEVTQTPSHQVTQMGQEVILRCVPISNHLYFYWYRQILGQKVEFLVSFYNNEISEKSEIFDDQFSVERPDGSNFTLKIRSTKLEDSAMYFCASSSGFNTEAFFGQGTRLTVV.

The chain recombines TRBV5-1 with TRBJ2-3, with 12 bases aligning to TRBD2. This CDR3 contains 16 residues. Germline trimming cut 1 base from V and 5 bases from J; bases unmatched to any gene: 5. Germline CDR1 is SGHRS and CDR2 is YFSETQ. CDR3 sequence reads: CASSLKGLAGLDTQYF. The CDR3 DNA sequence: TGCGCCAGCAGCTTGAAAGGACTAGCGGGGTTAGATACGCAGTATTTT.

Here the CDR3 DNA reads TGTGCCAGCTGTAAGGGGGTATCGAGATCCTATAATTCACCCCTCCACTTT. Translated, it gives CASCKGVSRSYNSPLHF. The chain recombines TRBV27 with TRBJ1-6; maybe TRBD1 (6 bases). V was trimmed by 8 bases and J by 1 base, leaving 18 bases between them. The germline V gene encodes CDR1 MNHEY and CDR2 SMNVEV (reference sequence). The CDR3 spans 17 residues.

This clone was recorded a few times. This rearrangement joins TRBV5-4 to TRBJ2-3; 8 bases line up with TRBD2. The CDR3 is made up of 15 amino acids. After removal of 4 bases from V and 0 bases from J, the junction contained 4 bases not matched to a gene. Germline V gene sequence: CDR1 SGHNT, CDR2 YYREEE (reference sequence). Written as DNA, the CDR3 is TGTGCCAGCAGCGCTCGACTAGCGAGCACAGATACGCAGTATTTT. Translation: CASSARLASTDTQYF.

This clone was counted between two and nine times. The genes are TRBV18 and TRBJ1-1, with D possibly TRBD1 on 6 matching bases. The length of the CDR3 is 15 residues. Germline V gene data show CDR1 as KGHSH and CDR2 as LQKENI. V shed 2 bases and J shed 0 bases, with 10 bases lying between them. CDR3 in DNA: TGTGCCAGCTCACCAGGGAGGGGGATGAACACTGAAGCTTTCTTT. Amino acid sequence: CASSPGRGMNTEAFF.

The chain uses TRBV5-4 and TRBJ2-2; 10 bases align to TRBD1. With V trimmed by 4 bases and J by 3 bases, 6 bases remained unmatched. From germline, CDR1 is SGHNT and CDR2 YYREEE (reference sequence). The CDR3 sequence is 16 residues long. The CDR3 loop is CASSIRDRGDTGELFF. The CDR3 DNA is TGTGCCAGCAGCATTAGGGACAGGGGCGACACCGGGGAGCTGTTTTTT.

This clone was observed a few times. This chain joins TRBV2 and TRBJ1-6; a possible D gene is TRBD1 (5 bases). This CDR3 spans 14 amino acids. V was pared by 7 bases and J by 10 bases, with 17 bases between. Germline assignment: CDR1 SNHLY and CDR2 FYNNEI. CDR3 loop: CASNPQGIGSPLHF. The CDR3 DNA is TGTGCCAGCAACCCCCAGGGAATAGGGTCACCCCTCCACTTT.

The chain is built from TRBV14 and TRBJ2-2; 8 bases are a match to TRBD1. V trimming: 4 bases; J trimming: 2 bases; junction bases outside the gene matches: 6. Germline values: CDR1 SGHDN, CDR2 FVKESK. This CDR3 has 16 residues. CDR3 bases: TGTGCCAGCAGCCGCCTAGGACAGGGTAACACCGGGGAGCTGTTTTTT. Protein: CASSRLGQGNTGELFF.

The genes are TRBV5-1 and TRBJ2-7; 9 nucleotides line up with TRBD2. Germline V gene lookup returns CDR1 SGHRS and CDR2 YFSETQ. Trimming removed 0 bases from V and 7 bases from J; junction bases left unmatched: 11. The CDR3 sequence is 16 residues long. CDR3: CASSLEVTSGPREQYF. For the CDR3, the DNA is TGCGCCAGCAGCTTGGAAGTGACTAGCGGACCTAGGGAGCAGTACTTC.

The chain couples TRBV9 to TRBJ1-1; D is unclear. Germline CDR1 is SGDLS and CDR2 is YYNGEE. The length of the CDR3 is 13 residues. V shed 1 base and J shed 6 bases, with 10 bases lying between them. This chain's CDR3 is CASSVREVAEAFF. The CDR3 coding sequence is TGTGCCAGCAGCGTAAGGGAGGTCGCTGAAGCTTTCTTT.

This chain joins TRBV7-9 and TRBJ2-2, with 12 bases aligning to TRBD1. Germline assignment: CDR1 SEHNR and CDR2 FQNEAQ (reference sequence). V lost 1 base to trimming and J lost 5 bases; unmatched junction nucleotides: 5. The CDR3 consists of 17 residues. CDR3 sequence (DNA): TGTGCCAGCAGCTTAGAAGAGGGACAGGGGGCAACCGGGGAGCTGTTTTTT. This gives the protein CASSLEEGQGATGELFF. Using reference TRBV7-9 and TRBJ2-2 for the parts outside the CDR3, the full variable domain is DTGVSQNPRHKITKRGQNVTFRCDPISEHNRLYWYRQTLGQGPEFLTYFQNEAQLEKSRLLSDRFSAERPKGSFSTLEIQRTEQGDSAMYLCASSLEEGQGATGELFFGEGSRLTVL.

The CDR3 reads CASSLGAFEDRGYTDTQYF. The DNA of the CDR3 is TGTGCCAGCAGCTTGGGAGCTTTTGAGGACAGGGGGTACACAGATACGCAGTATTTT. The chain has TRBV5-4 and TRBJ2-3, with 10 bases fitting TRBD1. J was trimmed by 2 bases and V by 0 bases; bases with no gene match: 12. Germline loops: CDR1 SGHNT, CDR2 YYREEE (reference sequence). This CDR3 has 19 residues. The full variable domain, with the rest looked up from reference TRBV5-4 and TRBJ2-3, is ETGVTQSPTHLIKTRGQQVTLRCSSQSGHNTVSWYQQALGQGPQFIFQYYREEENGRGNFPPRFSGLQFPNYSSELNVNALELDDSALYLCASSLGAFEDRGYTDTQYFGPGTRLTVL.

The chain is built from TRBV5-1 and TRBJ2-1; 12 bases are shared with TRBD2. Germline V gene sequence: CDR1 SGHRS, CDR2 YFSETQ. With V trimmed by 4 bases and J by 1 base, 3 bases remained unmatched. The CDR3 runs 16 residues. CDR3 sequence: CASSRTSGASYNEQFF. The CDR3 DNA is TGCGCCAGCAGCAGGACTAGCGGGGCATCCTACAATGAGCAGTTCTTC.

The chain carries TRBV19 and TRBJ2-4, with D perhaps TRBD1 (6 bases). Germline V gene sequence: CDR1 LNHDA, CDR2 SQIVND (reference sequence). The CDR3 spans 11 residues. The ends were cut back, 2 bases at V and 14 bases at J, with 10 bases in the middle. In nucleotides, the CDR3 is TGTGCCAGTAGTATAAGGGACACCAAGTACTTC. Residues: CASSIRDTKYF.

J is TRBJ2-1 and V is TRBV5-1; the match to TRBD2 covers 7 bases. Germline V gene sequence: CDR1 SGHRS, CDR2 YFSETQ. This CDR3 comprises 16 residues. J gave up 0 bases and V 0 bases, and 3 bases lay outside the gene matches. CDR3 residues: CASSLAGLSSYNEQFF. CDR3 nucleotide sequence: TGCGCCAGCAGCTTGGCGGGACTAAGCTCCTACAATGAGCAGTTCTTC.

The rearrangement links TRBV11-2 to TRBJ1-6; D is undetermined. The germline V gene encodes CDR1 SGHAT and CDR2 FQNNGV. The CDR3 extends over 11 amino acids. V lost 4 bases to trimming and J lost 8 bases, with 3 bases between them. The CDR3 nucleotides read TGTGCCAGCAGCTCCTATTCACCCCTCCACTTT. Its translation: CASSSYSPLHF. The variable domain in full, with the rest retrieved from reference TRBV11-2 and TRBJ1-6, is EAGVAQSPRYKIIEKRQSVAFWCNPISGHATLYWYQQILGQGPKLLIQFQNNGVVDDSQLPKDRFSAERLKGVDSTLKIQPAKLEDSAVYLCASSSYSPLHFGNGTRLTVT.

The chain joins TRBV9 to TRBJ1-2; D is undetermined. The germline V gene encodes CDR1 SGDLS and CDR2 YYNGEE. V lost 0 bases and J 4 bases, leaving 13 bases between the germline ends. The CDR3 runs to 15 residues. CDR3: CASSVGGAVGYGYTF. DNA of the CDR3: TGTGCCAGCAGCGTAGGAGGCGCCGTGGGCTATGGCTACACCTTC.